This TCR beta chain was obtained from a study of blood T cell repertoires in COVID-19 (dated by TCRdb to about 2020). Background for the entire study: The collaborator samples originated in the United States, Italy and Spain and spanned the acute and convalescent phases of COVID-19. The material from the prospective study consisted of cDNA or gDNA derived from T cells, B-cell-depleted T cells, or PBMCs. The repertoires were made available in a free public database intended to serve as a resource for research on the immune response to SARS-CoV-2. The sample metadata nearly always contained a de-identified subject ID, COVID-19 status, age in years and sex. The samples were drawn from the first 160 participants of the ongoing ImmuneRACE study and from over a thousand subjects provided by 6 global collaborators. Deeply sampled blood TCRbeta repertoires from subjects exposed to, actively infected with, or recovered from COVID-19 were included in the dataset. Where available, HLA class I and class II types were taken from metadata supplied by the sample provider and were not determined by assay-based typing. The paper's findings and limits, for the study overall: Clinical and demographic metadata were provided uncurated, with the amount varying by source and participant.

In regard to this clone: Its antigen remains unidentified. Qualities for individual bases were not recorded, and no much larger clone is one base off.

TCRbeta CDR3 regions were amplified from genomic DNA by means of the immunoSEQ Assay, a bias-controlled multiplex PCR. Processing in the source paper ran as follows. Nucleated cell counts per sample were estimated from amplification of reference gene primers within the assay. Sequence reads were collapsed and filtered to measure the absolute abundance of every unique TCRbeta CDR3 rearrangement. For each sample, productive Simpson clonality was calculated as the square root of Simpson's diversity index over productive rearrangements. The clones in this table, taken by TCRdb from immuneACCESS, are in-frame only. Not every clone is retained; where verified, under half of the shortfall comes from an unresolved V gene, and the cause of the rest is unknown. V, J and clone size are taken as reported in that table, and D and trimming were inferred from the DNA itself. In this sample the table shows some 180,000 clones, more than 70% of which occur a single time. The ten largest clones take up under 8% of the sample.

Enrolling through a virtual design, the prospective study's participants ranged in age from roughly 18 to 95 years and lived across 24 United States geographic areas. To assign participants to cohorts, the prospective study relied on clinical history that participants themselves reported in a screening survey and a study questionnaire. Recovered participants in ImmuneRACE Cohort 3 were defined as having two consecutive negative NP/OP PCR tests, clearance from a healthcare professional, or resolution of symptoms. In the prospective study, mobile phlebotomists collected whole blood, serum and a nasopharyngeal or oropharyngeal swab from each participant. Participants in the prospective study had the option to provide additional blood draws and questionnaires over a roughly two-month period. Before DNA extraction, prospective study blood samples were shipped either frozen or at room temperature. Source material: PBMCs or T cells enriched from blood (not recorded which). The receptor was derived from a middle-aged man who had recovered from COVID-19.

At the DNA level, the sequence is TGTGCCAGCAGCTCCCGCGGTAGCGCGTCCTACGAGCAGTACTTC. This codes for CASSSRGSASYEQYF. The chain is made from TRBV3-1 (or the pseudogene TRBV3-2) and TRBJ2-7; a weak D assignment points to TRBD2 (5 bases agree). V loses 5 bases of germline sequence and J loses 1 base, and the interval between the two ends is 15 bases. Looking up the germline V gene (reference sequence) yields CDR1 LGHDT and CDR2 YNNKEL. Taken from cysteine to phenylalanine, the CDR3 has 15 residues. CDR3 DNA only is kept here, 45 bases in frame from base 1.